The clone carrying this T cell receptor (beta chain) was observed a single time. What it recognizes is unknown. This sample stems from a study of cytomegalovirus exposure and HLA in healthy donors. With 60 Vbeta and 13 Jbeta primers, the PCR was carried out. The method was immunoSEQ multiplex PCR; TCRdb's version includes in-frame clones alone and lacks a portion of them. The sample has over 120,000 clones; approximately 80% are singletons. Whole-study results and caveats: Fewer N-insertions than the approximately 680-donor mean were reportedly shown by an Asian-associated ancestry cluster in a later analysis.

The CDR3 contains 18 residues. The V and J ends lost 3 bases and 1 base, in that order; junction bases with no gene match: 4. CDR1 SGHNT and CDR2 YYREEE come from the germline V gene (reference sequence). The rearrangement joins TRBV5-4 to TRBJ2-2; 15 bases are shared with TRBD2. The sequenced sample was PBMCs. The sequence was collected from a male donor in good health and CMV-seronegative. This chain's CDR3 is CASSSGLAGGLNTGELFF. CDR3 DNA sequence: TGTGCCAGCAGCTCAGGACTAGCGGGGGGGTTGAACACCGGGGAGCTGTTTTTT.